The 10 T cell receptor beta chains in this list originate from one sample, sequenced in a study of cytomegalovirus exposure and HLA in healthy donors. Researchers ran the PCR with 60 Vbeta and 13 Jbeta primers. Produced via immunoSEQ multiplex PCR; TCRdb's table is partial and in-frame only. Of just over 200,000 clones detected, around 64% appear once; the ten largest clones hold 2.5% to 3%. Sequenced sample: PBMCs. The receptors derive from a man aged 40-49 years in good health and CMV-seropositive.

The CDR3 is CASSVGPGGVGDTQYF. The CDR3 DNA reads TGTGCCAGCAGCGTAGGCCCCGGGGGGGTGGGAGATACGCAGTATTTT. The chain combines TRBV9 with TRBJ2-3, with 8 bases fitting TRBD2. The V segment lost 0 bases and the J segment 5 bases; nucleotides outside the gene matches: 8. Germline values: CDR1 SGDLS, CDR2 YYNGEE. This CDR3 is 16 amino acids long.

The chain is built from TRBV21-1 and TRBJ2-1; whether TRBD2, the table's D call, matches the DNA was not checked. TRBV21-1 represents a pseudogene. This CDR3 has 14 residues. In nucleotides, the CDR3 is TGTGCCAGCAGCGAGGACGGAGGGAGCAATGAGCAGTTCTTC. It codes for CASSEDGGSNEQFF.

This rearrangement joins TRBV9 to TRBJ1-2; tentatively, D is TRBD1 (5 bases). This CDR3 region has 14 residues. Germline loops: CDR1 SGDLS, CDR2 YYNGEE. Trimming took 4 bases from V and 7 from J, leaving 17 bases between them. CDR3 in DNA: TGTGCCAGCAGCCTAGGGGAGGGGAGGAGTGGCTACACCTTC. As protein: CASSLGEGRSGYTF. Complete variable domain (other parts from reference TRBV9 and TRBJ1-2): DSGVTQTPKHLITATGQRVTLRCSPRSGDLSVYWYQQSLDQGLQFLIQYYNGEERAKGNILERFSAQQFPDLHSELNLSSLELGDSALYFCASSLGEGRSGYTFGSGTRLTVV.

The V and J genes are TRBV5-1 and TRBJ1-2, with TRBD1 identical over 7 bases. Germline V gives CDR1 SGHRS, CDR2 YFSETQ. The CDR3 spans 15 residues. Losses at the gene ends were 4 bases for V and 0 bases for J; bases not matched to a gene: 6. The DNA for the CDR3 is TGCGCCAGCAGCATTGGGACAGCTACTAACTATGGCTACACCTTC. Protein product: CASSIGTATNYGYTF.

CDR3 coding DNA: TGCAGCGTTGGTACGGGCAATCAGCCCCAGCATTTT. Translating it yields CSVGTGNQPQHF. The gene calls are TRBV29-1 and TRBJ1-5, with no clear D. CDR1 and CDR2 (germline): SQVTM, ANQGSEA. This CDR3 region has 12 residues. Trimming shortened V by 4 bases and J by 2 bases, and 6 bases separated the two germline ends. Supplemented by reference TRBV29-1 and TRBJ1-5, the full variable domain reads SAVISQKPSRDICQRGTSLTIQCQVDSQVTMMFWYRQQPGQSLTLIATANQGSEATYESGFVIDKFPISRPNLTFSTLTVSNMSPEDSSIYLCSVGTGNQPQHFGDGTRLSIL.

The chain is built from TRBV9 and TRBJ2-6, with TRBD1 as a possible D gene (5 bases). V lost 4 bases, J lost 1 base, and 9 bases lay in between. Germline CDR1 SGDLS, CDR2 YYNGEE. This CDR3 contains 15 residues. The chain's CDR3 is CASSLTGSGANVLTF. The CDR3 bases are TGTGCCAGCAGCCTAACAGGTTCTGGGGCCAACGTCCTGACTTTC.

This chain uses TRBV29-1 with TRBJ2-2; TRBD2 agrees at 9 bases. V was pared by 6 bases and J by 3 bases, with 2 bases of the junction left unmatched. The CDR3 length is 13 residues. Germline-derived CDR1 and CDR2 are SQVTM and ANQGSEA. The CDR3 protein is CSVERGDTGELFF. DNA for the CDR3: TGCAGCGTAGAGCGGGGGGACACCGGGGAGCTGTTTTTT.

A single count supports this clone. V and J are TRBV7-2 and TRBJ2-1, with 13 bases that match TRBD2. The germline CDR1 and CDR2 sequences are SGHTA and FQGNSA. The J segment lost 4 bases and the V segment lost 3 bases, leaving 6 bases of the junction unmatched. The CDR3 has 17 residues. The CDR3 loop reads CASSFRLAGGRYNEQFF. CDR3 bases: TGTGCCAGCAGCTTTAGACTAGCGGGGGGTCGATACAATGAGCAGTTCTTC.

The chain combines TRBV28 with TRBJ2-5, with 12 nucleotides matching TRBD2. V gave up 6 bases and J gave up 1 base; unmatched junction bases: 3. Per germline, CDR1 MDHEN and CDR2 SYDVKM. The CDR3 is 15 residues long. The CDR3 loop reads CASSQTSGGQETQYF. CDR3 bases: TGTGCCAGCAGCCAGACTAGCGGGGGCCAAGAGACCCAGTACTTC.

This clone was seen a few times. This chain connects TRBV11-2 to TRBJ1-1; D is possibly TRBD1 (5 bases). Germline V lookup: CDR1 SGHAT, CDR2 FQNNGV. This CDR3 is built from 16 residues. V shed 4 bases and J shed 3 bases, with 18 bases lying between them. The CDR3 bases are TGTGCCAGCAGCTCCTCCACCAGGGTCGTTGACACTGAAGCTTTCTTT. This gives the protein CASSSSTRVVDTEAFF.